The 5 T cell receptor beta chains presented below share a single source sample, sequenced in a study of blood T cell repertoires in COVID-19. The data were produced by immunoSEQ multiplex PCR, yet TCRdb's version contains in-frame clones alone and is incomplete. Of about 64,000 clones listed, around four fifths are singletons. Material: peripheral blood. Source of these receptors: a human donor in a cohort sampled during active COVID-19.

This chain links TRBV10-3 with TRBJ2-5; no clear D. This CDR3 region has 16 residues. With 0 bases removed from V and 2 bases from J, the gap between germline ends came to 13 bases. CDR1 and CDR2 from the germline V gene are ENHRY and SYGVKD. In nucleotides, the CDR3 is TGTGCCATCAGTGAGTCTAGCTCCTTGGTTCAAGAGACCCAGTACTTC. As protein: CAISESSSLVQETQYF.

This clone has only one observation. V and J are TRBV7-9 and TRBJ2-5; 10 bases line up with TRBD2. V was clipped by 3 bases and J by 1 base; unmatched bases: 2. Germline CDR1 SEHNR, CDR2 FQNEAQ (reference sequence). This CDR3 comprises 15 residues. CDR3 nucleotide sequence: TGTGCCAGCAGCTTTAGCGGGGGGCCCCAAGAGACCCAGTACTTC. Translation gives CASSFSGGPQETQYF.

The CDR3 is CAISAGNEQFF. The CDR3 bases are TGTGCCATCAGTGCAGGCAATGAGCAGTTCTTC. V and J are TRBV10-3 and TRBJ2-1; D not certain. The CDR3 consists of 11 residues. The V gene lost 4 bases and the J gene lost 6 bases, with 4 bases spanning the gap. The germline gives CDR1 ENHRY, CDR2 SYGVKD.

This clone was seen just once. V gene TRBV19 combines with J gene TRBJ1-2, with unresolved D. The CDR3 runs to 12 residues. V lost 1 base and J 8 bases, leaving 8 bases between the germline ends. In germline, CDR1 is LNHDA, CDR2 SQIVND (reference sequence). As DNA, the CDR3 is TGTGCCAGTAGTATAGCGTCTAGGGGCTACACCTTC. Its translation is CASSIASRGYTF.

The J gene is TRBJ2-7, the V gene TRBV3-1 (or the pseudogene TRBV3-2), with D unresolved. Germline CDR1 LGHDT, CDR2 YNNKEL (reference sequence). The CDR3 contains 15 residues. Trimming removed 3 bases at V and 12 bases at J, with 24 bases between. The CDR3 bases are TGTGCCAGCAGCCATACCCCTCGCGCGACAAACCCCACGTACTTC. It translates to CASSHTPRATNPTYF.